This entry concerns a single T cell receptor beta chain. Its antigen is not yet known. No base quality information exists; no much larger clone differs at one position. Using the deep immunoSEQ assay, TCR CDR3 regions were amplified from genomic DNA by multiplex PCR. For each cell subset, the extracted genomic DNA was distributed evenly across all wells of several immunoSEQ 96-well plates, and each plate served as one replicate. For sorted subsets, roughly 200 ng genomic DNA, equal to 25,000 to 35,000 T cell genomes, was loaded into each replicate PCR. The purified libraries were quantified using a Qubit 3.0 fluorometer, sized with a Bioanalyzer 2100, and then quantified again using the KAPA Library Quantification kit. Every immunoSEQ 96-well plate was sequenced on a dedicated single-read 150-cycle Illumina NextSeq 550 flow cell. Per the original workflow: The immunoSEQ output contained only junctional sequences without quality scores, so filtering could not match that applied to full-length reads. Sequences were annotated with PyIR, a Python wrapper for IgBLAST v1.9, and V/J genes and CDR3 were assigned using IMGT germline references. Reads were removed for weak V/J assignments (E-value above 1e-6), missing CDR3, stop codons, out-of-frame junctions, or ambiguous translated residues. V3J clonotypes were defined as sequences sharing an identical inferred V gene, J gene, and CDR3 amino acid sequence. Percentage overlap between repertoires was calculated by dividing the number of shared unique clonotypes by the size of the smaller repertoire. Three approaches were used to assess repertoire richness: RTK rarefaction, the Chao1 estimator, and Recon v2.1 estimates of unobserved clonotypes. Generation probabilities for all TCRbeta clonotypes obtained by the gDNA method from a handful of donors were computed using OLGA. TCRdb took this table from immuneACCESS and kept in-frame rearrangements with V and J called. Such tables lack part of the clones; where checked against another copy, unresolved V genes explain under half of the gap, and the rest is unexplained. V and J calls and clone size are as listed in that table; D and trimming were resolved from the DNA. The sample table records approximately 530,000 clones; 90% to 96% of these occur just once. The ten largest clones represent 0.055% to 0.075% of the sample.

Measured from the cysteine to the phenylalanine, the CDR3 is 14 residues long. Only CDR3 DNA is held: 42 bases, read in frame from base 1. V loses 3 bases, J loses 2 bases, and the germline ends lie 11 bases apart. CDR1 and CDR2 were assigned from the germline V gene (reference sequence) as SGHNT and YYREEE. This sample is part of a study of shared clonotypes between healthy human individuals (TCRdb year 2020). At the level of the whole study: A couple of women and a few men aged 18 to 49 years were included in the cohort. For each donor, CD4 naive and CD4 memory were each given three plates, CD8 naive was given two plates, and CD8 memory was given one plate. To estimate repertoire size and how much clonotypes are shared between individuals, the study performed deep sequencing of blood TCR repertoires from a handful of healthy adults. To increase sequencing depth and limit assay-specific biases, TCR repertoire library preparation and sequencing were carried out by different laboratories using diverse techniques. Per donor, leukapheresis produced somewhere between about 0.9 and 10 billion PBMCs. The paper's findings and limits, for the study overall: Sampling was restricted to blood, and TCR repertoires in tissue are likely to differ from TCR repertoires in blood. Naive subsets generally had larger estimated clonotype richness than memory subsets did. Compared with non-shared clonotypes, the clonotypes found in all four sorted-subset donors had higher generation probabilities. Based on pairwise subsampling, the degree of clonotype sharing among donors was expected to be affected by sequencing depth. Across four donors, approximately 5% of naive CD4, over 3% of naive CD8, around 2.1% of memory CD4, and approximately 0.42% of memory CD8 clonotypes were shared. Because the study included only a small number of donors, the genetic and exposure-history diversity represented was limited. Rarefaction of sorted-subset datasets indicated incomplete sequencing despite the large sequencing depth.

The donors were healthy, HIV-negative adults who had no recently reported acute infections or vaccinations. Only Caucasian adults living in Nashville, Tennessee, USA were represented among the donors. CD4+ T cells were enriched by magnetic negative selection, after which naive cells were positively selected on CD45RA and the negative fraction was taken as the memory subset. Blood was collected by leukapheresis, and PBMCs were isolated by Ficoll-Histopaque density gradient centrifugation and then cryopreserved in liquid nitrogen vapor phase. Analytical flow cytometry was used to check the purity and quantity of each magnetically sorted T cell population. Genomic DNA was isolated from every sorted fraction and measured by UV absorbance on a Nanodrop 2000c.

The V gene is TRBV5-4 and the J gene is TRBJ2-5; matching of 6 bases hints at TRBD1 as the D gene. The TCR sequence derives from a woman between 25 and 40 years old in good health. Sequenced material: naive CD4+ T cells sorted from blood. The cell subset or site label corresponds to: CD45RA+ positively selected. The CDR3 loop reads CASSSAQGQETQYF. In nucleotide form, the sequence is TGTGCCAGCAGCTCCGCGCAGGGGCAAGAGACCCAGTACTTC.